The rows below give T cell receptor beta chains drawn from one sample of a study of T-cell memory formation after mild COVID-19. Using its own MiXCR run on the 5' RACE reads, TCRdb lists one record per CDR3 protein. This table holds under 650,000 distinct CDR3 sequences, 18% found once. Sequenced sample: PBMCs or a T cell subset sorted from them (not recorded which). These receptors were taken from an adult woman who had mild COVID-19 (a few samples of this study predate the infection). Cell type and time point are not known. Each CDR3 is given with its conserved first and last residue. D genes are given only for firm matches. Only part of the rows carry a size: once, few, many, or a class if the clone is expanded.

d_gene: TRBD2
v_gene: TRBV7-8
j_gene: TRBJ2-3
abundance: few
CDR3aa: CASRLTSGYTDTQYF
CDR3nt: TGTGCCAGCAGACTGACTAGCGGGTACACAGATACGCAGTATTTT

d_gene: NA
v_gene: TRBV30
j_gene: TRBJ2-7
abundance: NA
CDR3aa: CAWMGSSSYEQYF
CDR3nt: TGTGCCTGGATGGGCAGCAGCTCCTACGAGCAGTACTTC

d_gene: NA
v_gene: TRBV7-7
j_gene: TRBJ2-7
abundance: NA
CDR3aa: CASSHSQGTHEQYF
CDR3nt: TGTGCTAGCAGCCACTCCCAGGGAACCCACGAGCAGTACTTC

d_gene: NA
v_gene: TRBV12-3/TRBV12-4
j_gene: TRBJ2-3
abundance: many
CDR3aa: CASSLVDTQYF
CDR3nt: TGTGCCAGCAGTTTGGTCGATACGCAGTATTTT

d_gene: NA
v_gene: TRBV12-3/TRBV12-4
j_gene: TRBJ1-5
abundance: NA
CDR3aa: CASSLSREALDF
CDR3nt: TGTGCCAGCAGTTTGAGTCGCGAGGCTTTGGATTTT

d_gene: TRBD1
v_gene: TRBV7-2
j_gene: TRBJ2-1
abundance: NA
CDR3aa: CASSSRTGAPPEQFF
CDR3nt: TGTGCCAGCAGCTCTCGGACAGGGGCCCCACCTGAGCAGTTCTTC

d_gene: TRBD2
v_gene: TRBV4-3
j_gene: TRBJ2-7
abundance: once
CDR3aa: CASSQERGLAGSYEQYF
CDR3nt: TGCGCCAGCAGCCAAGAGCGGGGACTAGCGGGCTCCTACGAGCAGTACTTC

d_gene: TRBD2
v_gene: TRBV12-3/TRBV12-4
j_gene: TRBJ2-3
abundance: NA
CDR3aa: CASTRSGGTDTQYF
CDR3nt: TGTGCCAGCACGAGGAGCGGGGGCACAGATACGCAGTATTTT

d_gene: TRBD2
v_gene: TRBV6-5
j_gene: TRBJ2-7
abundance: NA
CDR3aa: CASSYRLSSGSSYEQYF
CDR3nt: TGTGCCAGCAGTTACCGCCTCTCCAGCGGGAGCAGTTACGAGCAGTACTTC

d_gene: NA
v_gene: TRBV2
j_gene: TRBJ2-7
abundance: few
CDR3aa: CASSVGDYYEQYF
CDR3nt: TGTGCCAGCAGTGTTGGAGATTACTACGAGCAGTACTTC

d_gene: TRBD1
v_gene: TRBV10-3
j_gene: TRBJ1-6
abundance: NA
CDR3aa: CAINRDSNSPLHF
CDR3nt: TGTGCCATCAACCGGGACAGTAATTCACCCCTCCACTTT

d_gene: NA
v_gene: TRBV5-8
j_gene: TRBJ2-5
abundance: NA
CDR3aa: CASSETTVSGETQYF
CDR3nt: TGTGCCAGCAGCGAAACAACGGTCTCGGGTGAGACCCAGTACTTC

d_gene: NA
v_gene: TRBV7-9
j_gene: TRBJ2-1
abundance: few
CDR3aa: CASNTNRVGGYNEQFF
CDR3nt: TGTGCCAGCAACACGAACAGGGTCGGGGGCTACAATGAGCAGTTCTTC

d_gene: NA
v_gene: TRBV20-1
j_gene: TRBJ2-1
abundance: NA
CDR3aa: CSARDRAAAYNEQFF
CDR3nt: TGCAGTGCTAGAGATAGGGCTGCTGCCTACAATGAGCAGTTCTTC

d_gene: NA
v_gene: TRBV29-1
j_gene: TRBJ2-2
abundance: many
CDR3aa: CSGGQNTGELFF
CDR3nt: TGCAGCGGGGGACAGAACACCGGGGAGCTGTTTTTT

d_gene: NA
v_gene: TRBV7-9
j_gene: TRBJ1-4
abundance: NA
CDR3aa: CASSLAPNEKLFF
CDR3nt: TGTGCCAGCAGCTTAGCGCCTAATGAAAAACTGTTTTTT

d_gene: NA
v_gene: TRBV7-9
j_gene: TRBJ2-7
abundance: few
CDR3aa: CASSLVEDEQYF
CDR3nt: TGTGCCAGCAGCTTAGTGGAAGACGAGCAGTACTTC

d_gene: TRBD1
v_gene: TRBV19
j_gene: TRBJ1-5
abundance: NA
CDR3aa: CASSMGQLWGNQPQHF
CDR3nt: TGTGCCAGTAGTATGGGACAGCTATGGGGGAATCAGCCCCAGCATTTT

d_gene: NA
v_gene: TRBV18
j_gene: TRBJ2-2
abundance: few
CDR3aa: CASSPRPGELFF
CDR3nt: TGTGCCAGCTCGCCGAGGCCCGGGGAGCTGTTTTTT

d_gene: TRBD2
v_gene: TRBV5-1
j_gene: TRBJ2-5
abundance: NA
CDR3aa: CASSLGGGDLQETQYF
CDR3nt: TGCGCCAGCAGCTTGGGCGGGGGGGATTTACAAGAGACCCAGTACTTC

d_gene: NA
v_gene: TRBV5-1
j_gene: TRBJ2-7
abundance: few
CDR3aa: CASSLSGTPYYEQYF
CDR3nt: TGCGCCAGCAGCTTGTCCGGGACACCGTACTACGAGCAGTACTTC

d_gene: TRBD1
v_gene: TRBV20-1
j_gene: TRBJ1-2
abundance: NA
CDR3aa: CSAPTGPYGYTF
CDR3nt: TGCAGTGCGCCGACAGGGCCCTATGGCTACACCTTC

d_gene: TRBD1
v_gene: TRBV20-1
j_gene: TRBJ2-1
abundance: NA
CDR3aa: CSARDPTGGDEQFF
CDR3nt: TGCAGTGCTAGAGACCCCACAGGGGGCGATGAGCAGTTCTTC

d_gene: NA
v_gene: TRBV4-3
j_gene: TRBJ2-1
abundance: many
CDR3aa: CASSQSGMEGNEQFF
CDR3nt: TGCGCCAGCAGCCAGTCCGGGATGGAGGGAAATGAGCAGTTCTTC

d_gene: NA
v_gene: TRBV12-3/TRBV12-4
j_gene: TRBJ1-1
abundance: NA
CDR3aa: CASSLDRLMNTEAFF
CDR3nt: TGTGCCAGCAGTTTAGACAGGCTCATGAACACTGAAGCTTTCTTT

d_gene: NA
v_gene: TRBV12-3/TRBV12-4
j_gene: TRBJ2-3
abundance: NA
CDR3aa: CASSFVLADTDTQYF
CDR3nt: TGTGCCAGCAGTTTTGTGTTAGCAGACACAGATACGCAGTATTTT

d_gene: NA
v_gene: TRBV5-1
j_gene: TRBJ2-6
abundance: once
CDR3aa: CASTWAGANVLTF
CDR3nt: TGCGCCAGCACCTGGGCTGGGGCCAACGTCCTGACTTTC

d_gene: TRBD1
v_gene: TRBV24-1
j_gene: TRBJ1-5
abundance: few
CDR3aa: CATSEGQGHQPQHF
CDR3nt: TGTGCCACCAGTGAGGGACAGGGCCATCAGCCCCAGCATTTT

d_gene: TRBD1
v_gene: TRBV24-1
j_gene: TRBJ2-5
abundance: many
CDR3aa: CATSASGQAQETQYF
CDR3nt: TGTGCCACCAGTGCCTCGGGACAGGCCCAAGAGACCCAGTACTTC

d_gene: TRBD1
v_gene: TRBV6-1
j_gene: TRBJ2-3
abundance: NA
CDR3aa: CASGVRDRHFTDTQYF
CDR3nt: TGTGCCAGCGGCGTCCGGGACAGGCATTTCACAGATACGCAGTATTTT

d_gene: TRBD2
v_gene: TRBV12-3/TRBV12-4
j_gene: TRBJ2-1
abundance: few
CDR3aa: CASSPDGGGYNEQFF
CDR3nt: TGTGCCAGCAGTCCCGACGGGGGGGGATACAATGAGCAGTTCTTC

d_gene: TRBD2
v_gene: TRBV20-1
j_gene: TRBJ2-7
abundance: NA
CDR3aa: CSARDFIGLAGTEQYF
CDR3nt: TGCAGTGCTAGAGATTTCATCGGACTAGCGGGGACCGAGCAGTACTTC

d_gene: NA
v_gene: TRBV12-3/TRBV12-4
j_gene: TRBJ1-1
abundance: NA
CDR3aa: CASSLSRPNTEAFF
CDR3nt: TGTGCCAGCAGTTTGTCCAGACCGAACACTGAAGCTTTCTTT

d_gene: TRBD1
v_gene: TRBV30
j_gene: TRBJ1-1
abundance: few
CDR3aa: CAWSTDRGRKAFF
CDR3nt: TGTGCCTGGAGTACCGACAGGGGGCGAAAAGCTTTCTTT

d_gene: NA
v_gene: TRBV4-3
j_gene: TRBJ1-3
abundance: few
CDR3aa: CASSQVSPAGTGNTIYF
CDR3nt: TGCGCCAGCAGCCAAGTTTCGCCGGCCGGGACAGGAAACACCATATATTTT

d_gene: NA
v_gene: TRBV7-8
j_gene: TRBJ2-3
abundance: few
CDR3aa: CASMSGARAGTDTQYF
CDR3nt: TGTGCCAGCATGTCCGGCGCTAGAGCCGGCACAGATACGCAGTATTTT

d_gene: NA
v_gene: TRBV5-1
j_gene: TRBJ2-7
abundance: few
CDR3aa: CASSGGTVNSYEQYF
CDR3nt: TGCGCCAGCAGCGGAGGGACAGTTAACTCCTACGAGCAGTACTTC

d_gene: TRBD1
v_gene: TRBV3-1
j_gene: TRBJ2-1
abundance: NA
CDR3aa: CASSRDRDEQFF
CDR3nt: TGTGCCAGCAGTCGTGACAGGGATGAGCAGTTCTTC

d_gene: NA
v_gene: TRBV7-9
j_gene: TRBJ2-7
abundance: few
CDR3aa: CASSLAGPGAYEQYF
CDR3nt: TGTGCCAGCAGCTTAGCAGGGCCGGGAGCCTACGAGCAGTACTTC

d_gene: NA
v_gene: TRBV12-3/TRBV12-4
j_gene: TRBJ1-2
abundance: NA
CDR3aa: CASRAGQNYGYTF
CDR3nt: TGTGCCAGCAGGGCAGGGCAAAACTATGGCTACACCTTC

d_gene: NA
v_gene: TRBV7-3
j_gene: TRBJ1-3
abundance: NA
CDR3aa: CASSDTGFSGNTIYF
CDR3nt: TGTGCCAGCAGCGATACAGGATTCTCTGGAAACACCATATATTTT

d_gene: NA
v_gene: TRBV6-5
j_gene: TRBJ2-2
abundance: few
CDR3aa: CASSLFVTGELFF
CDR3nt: TGTGCCAGCAGCCTATTCGTCACCGGGGAGCTGTTTTTT